These 4 T cell receptor beta chains were sequenced from one sample in a study of CD8 T cells in Susac syndrome. Random hexamers were used to reverse transcribe an amount of roughly 0.45 to 1 ug RNA. TCRdb re-derived calls from the immunoSEQ multiplex PCR reads in MiXCR, one entry per CDR3 protein. The table shows some 250,000 distinct CDR3 sequences, with about 96% occurring only once. The sequencing sample was made of CD4+ T cells from PBMCs. These receptor sequences come from a human donor with Susac syndrome.

The chain joins TRBV6-2 or TRBV6-3 to TRBJ2-1, with 9 bases matching TRBD2. The V and J ends lost 6 bases and 2 bases, in that order; junction bases with no gene match: 11. Germline loops: CDR1 MNHEY, CDR2 SVGEGT. CDR3 length: 17 amino acids. CDR3 residues: CASRHLRLAATYNEQFF. As DNA, the CDR3 is TGTGCCAGCAGACACCTCAGACTAGCGGCCACCTACAATGAGCAGTTCTTC.

The chain couples TRBV7-9 to TRBJ1-5; no reliable D call. CDR1 is SEHNR, CDR2 FQNEAQ, per germline (reference sequence). Trimming stripped 9 bases from V and 5 bases from J, with 11 bases between. The CDR3 runs 12 residues. CDR3 coding DNA: TGTGCCAGTGTACGGGGAGATCAGCCCCAGCATTTT. The encoded protein is CASVRGDQPQHF.

The J gene is TRBJ2-1, the V gene TRBV5-1; a possible D gene is TRBD1 (7 bases). V was pared by 0 bases and J by 9 bases, with 13 bases between. The CDR3 extends over 14 amino acids. Germline CDR1 reads SGHRS; CDR2 reads YFSETQ. DNA of the CDR3: TGCGCCAGCAGCTTGGAGCCTCAGGGGGGTGAGCAGTTCTTC. Protein: CASSLEPQGGEQFF.

The V and J genes are TRBV27 and TRBJ1-2, with D possibly being TRBD1 (6 bases). This CDR3 is 15 amino acids long. CDR1 and CDR2 from the germline V gene are MNHEY and SMNVEV (reference sequence). Trimming shortened V by 4 bases and J by 3 bases, and 15 bases separated the two germline ends. In DNA, the CDR3 is TGTGCCAGCAGTTCCTACACAGGGAGAGACTATGGCTACACCTTC. The encoded protein is CASSSYTGRDYGYTF.